The T cell receptor (beta chain) under discussion was sequenced for a study of blood T cell repertoires in COVID-19. Study at large: Spain, Italy and the United States supplied samples that represented acute and convalescent COVID-19. T cells, B-cell-depleted T cells, or PBMCs provided the cDNA or gDNA that served as material.

Original analysis: Reference gene primer amplification gave nucleated cell count estimates. Assay used: immunoSEQ multiplex PCR; TCRdb lists only in-frame clones, some missing. V, J and clone size derive from that table, while D and trimming were established from the DNA sequence. The sample has a few hundred thousand clones, 80% to 90% seen once. The germline CDR1 and CDR2 sequences are SGHAT and FQNNGV. The junction had 7 bases not matched to a gene; V was cut back by 6 bases and J by 6 bases. The CDR3 is made up of 15 amino acids. This TCR was sampled from an older woman with acute or convalescent COVID-19. Sequenced: peripheral blood. The rearrangement uses TRBV11-2 and TRBJ2-3; 12 nucleotides agree with TRBD2. For the CDR3, the DNA is TGTGCCAGCAGTCCGCTAGCGGGGGGGCGGGATACGCAGTATTTT. Its translation is CASSPLAGGRDTQYF.